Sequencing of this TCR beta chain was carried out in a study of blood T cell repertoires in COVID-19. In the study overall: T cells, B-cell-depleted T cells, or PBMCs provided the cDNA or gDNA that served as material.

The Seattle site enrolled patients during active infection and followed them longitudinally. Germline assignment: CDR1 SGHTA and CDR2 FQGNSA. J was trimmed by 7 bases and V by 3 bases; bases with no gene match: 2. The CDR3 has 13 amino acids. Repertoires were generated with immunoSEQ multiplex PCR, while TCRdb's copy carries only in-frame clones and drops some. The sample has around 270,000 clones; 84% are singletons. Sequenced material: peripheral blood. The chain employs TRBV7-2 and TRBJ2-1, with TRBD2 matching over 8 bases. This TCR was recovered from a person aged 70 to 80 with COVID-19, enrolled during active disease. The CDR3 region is CASSFSGVNEQFF. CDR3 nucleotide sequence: TGTGCCAGCAGCTTTAGCGGGGTAAATGAGCAGTTCTTC.